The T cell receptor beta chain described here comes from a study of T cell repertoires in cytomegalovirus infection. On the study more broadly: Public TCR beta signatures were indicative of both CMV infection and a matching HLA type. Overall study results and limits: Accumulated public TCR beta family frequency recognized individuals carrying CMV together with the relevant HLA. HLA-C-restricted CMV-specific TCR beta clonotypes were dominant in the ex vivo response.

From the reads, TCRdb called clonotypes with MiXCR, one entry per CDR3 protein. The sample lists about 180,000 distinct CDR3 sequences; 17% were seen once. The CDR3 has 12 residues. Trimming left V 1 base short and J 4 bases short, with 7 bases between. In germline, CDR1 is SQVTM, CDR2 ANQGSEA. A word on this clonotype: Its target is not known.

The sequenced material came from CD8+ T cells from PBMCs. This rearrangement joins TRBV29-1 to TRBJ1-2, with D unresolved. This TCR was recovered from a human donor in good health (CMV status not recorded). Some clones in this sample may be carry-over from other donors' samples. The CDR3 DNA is TGCAGCGTTGAAGGGAAAAGCTATGGCTACACCTTC. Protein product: CSVEGKSYGYTF. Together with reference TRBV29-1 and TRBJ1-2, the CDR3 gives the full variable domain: SAVISQKPSRDICQRGTSLTIQCQVDSQVTMMFWYRQQPGQSLTLIATANQGSEATYESGFVIDKFPISRPNLTFSTLTVSNMSPEDSSIYLCSVEGKSYGYTFGSGTRLTVV.